The 22 T cell receptor beta chains reported below all come from one sample, sequenced in a study of blood T cell repertoires in COVID-19. TCRdb keeps only in-frame clones here, not all; method: immunoSEQ multiplex PCR. Of a few hundred thousand clones in the sample, 80% to 85% were seen once. What was sequenced was PBMCs or T cells enriched from blood (not recorded which). These receptors were obtained from a woman aged 40 to 55 who had recovered from COVID-19.

The chain couples TRBV3-1 (or the pseudogene TRBV3-2) to TRBJ1-6; D is uncertain. Trimming stripped 1 base from V and 8 bases from J, with 12 bases between. Per the germline V gene, CDR1 is LGHDT and CDR2 is YNNKEL (reference sequence). This CDR3 spans 15 amino acids. In DNA form, the CDR3 reads TGTGCCAGCAGCCAAGCCCTAACACAGTATTCACCCCTCCACTTT. Residues: CASSQALTQYSPLHF.

V and J are TRBV5-1 and TRBJ2-3; D uncertain. Trimming pared 5 bases from V and 2 bases from J, leaving 3 bases between. CDR1 is SGHRS and CDR2 is YFSETQ in the germline V gene. CDR3 length equals 11 residues. The CDR3 nucleotides are TGCGCCAGCAGTTACACAGATACGCAGTATTTT. Residues: CASSYTDTQYF. The full variable domain, with the rest looked up from reference TRBV5-1 and TRBJ2-3, is KAGVTQTPRYLIKTRGQQVTLSCSPISGHRSVSWYQQTPGQGLQFLFEYFSETQRNKGNFPGRFSGRQFSNSRSEMNVSTLELGDSALYLCASSYTDTQYFGPGTRLTVL.

The sample holds a few counts of this clone. Other DNA sequences within the sample encode an identical CDR3. This chain connects TRBV10-1 to TRBJ2-2; TRBD2 agrees at 13 bases. CDR1 is WNHNN, CDR2 SYGVQD, per germline (reference sequence). The junction had 1 base not matched to a gene; V was cut back by 2 bases and J by 4 bases. The length of the CDR3 is 16 residues. The CDR3 region is CASSERLAGGTGELFF. In DNA, the CDR3 is TGCGCCAGCAGTGAGAGACTAGCGGGAGGCACCGGGGAGCTGTTTTTT.

The chain joins TRBV9 to TRBJ2-5; 9 bases fit TRBD2. The V gene end was trimmed by 3 bases and the J gene end by 3 bases; junction bases not matched to a gene: 6. CDR1 SGDLS and CDR2 YYNGEE come from the germline V gene. CDR3 length: 15 residues. The CDR3 region is CASSANLAGKETQYF. Written as DNA, the CDR3 is TGTGCCAGCAGCGCTAACCTAGCGGGAAAAGAGACCCAGTACTTC.

The chain couples TRBV30 to TRBJ1-5; 7 nucleotides align to TRBD1. Germline CDR1 is GTSNPN and CDR2 is SVGIG (reference sequence). The junction had 8 bases not matched to a gene; V was cut back by 0 bases and J by 3 bases. The CDR3 is 16 residues long. The CDR3 nucleotides read TGTGCCTGGAGTGTACCCCCGACAGGGCCCAATCAGCCCCAGCATTTT. Its protein product is CAWSVPPTGPNQPQHF.

The CDR3 DNA sequence: TGCGCCAGCAGCCCGAACTTCGGAAACATTCAGTACTTC. It encodes CASSPNFGNIQYF. The rearrangement joins TRBV4-3 to TRBJ2-4; D uncertain. The CDR3 extends over 13 amino acids. Germline values: CDR1 LGHNA, CDR2 YSLEER. The V and J ends lost 4 bases and 6 bases respectively, with 10 bases between them.

The rearrangement uses TRBV5-4 and TRBJ2-7, with TRBD2 matching over 8 bases. Germline V lookup: CDR1 SGHNT, CDR2 YYREEE (reference sequence). The ends lost 1 base at V and 4 bases at J; junction bases unmatched: 7. This CDR3 has 15 amino acids. CDR3 in DNA: TGTGCCAGCAGCTTGAGTAGCGGGATAGGATACGAGCAGTACTTC. Its translation is CASSLSSGIGYEQYF.

The chain couples TRBV7-8 to TRBJ2-1, with TRBD2 matching over 10 bases. V dropped 3 bases and J dropped 3; count of bases not matched to a gene: 5. Germline V gene sequence: CDR1 SGHVS, CDR2 FQNEAQ. CDR3 size: 16 residues. DNA for the CDR3: TGTGCCAGCAGCTTTGGAGCGGGAGGGTACTACAATGAGCAGTTCTTC. This codes for CASSFGAGGYYNEQFF.

This clone was seen only a few times. The J gene is TRBJ2-3, the V gene TRBV5-6; 7 bases are a match to TRBD1. The CDR3 runs 15 residues. From germline, CDR1 is SGHDT and CDR2 YYEEEE. The junction had 11 bases not matched to a gene; V was cut back by 4 bases and J by 6 bases. The chain's CDR3 is CASSSQDRQGDTQYF. The CDR3, as DNA: TGTGCCAGCAGCAGCCAGGACAGGCAAGGGGATACGCAGTATTTT.

This chain links TRBV10-3 with TRBJ1-2, with no clear D. The CDR3 runs 12 residues. The ends were cut back, 4 bases at V and 10 bases at J, with 13 bases in the middle. In germline, CDR1 is ENHRY, CDR2 SYGVKD. The CDR3 nucleotides are TGTGCCATCAGTGCCTCGGCGGGGTTCTACACCTTC. Translating it yields CAISASAGFYTF.

The chain recombines TRBV4-2 with TRBJ2-1, with 14 bases aligning to TRBD2. This CDR3 region has 17 residues. The germline V gene has CDR1 LGHNA and CDR2 YNFKEQ. V lost 5 bases to trimming and J lost 7 bases; unmatched junction nucleotides: 10. This chain's CDR3 is CASSSPGGTSGSNEQFF. Here the CDR3 DNA reads TGTGCCAGCAGCTCCCCCGGTGGGACTAGCGGGAGTAATGAGCAGTTCTTC.

This clone appeared once. The rearrangement uses TRBV10-2 and TRBJ2-2; D is undetermined. The V gene's germline CDR1 is WSHSY and CDR2 SAAADI. The CDR3 has 13 amino acids. Trimming removed 5 bases at V and 6 bases at J, with 10 bases between. CDR3 amino acids: CASSFDISGELFF. The DNA of the CDR3 is TGCGCCAGCAGTTTTGACATCTCCGGGGAGCTGTTTTTT.

This clone was recorded once. J is TRBJ2-7 and V is TRBV3-1 (or the pseudogene TRBV3-2), with 7 nucleotides matching TRBD1. Germline-derived CDR1 and CDR2 are LGHDT and YNNKEL (reference sequence). CDR3 size: 15 residues. Trimming cost V 1 base and J 2 bases; bases outside gene matches: 5. For the CDR3, the DNA is TGTGCCAGCAGCCAAGTCGCAGGGGGTGCCTACGAGCAGTACTTC. This encodes CASSQVAGGAYEQYF.

This chain joins TRBV18 and TRBJ2-2, with D possibly matching TRBD2 (5 bases). The CDR3 sequence is 16 residues long. Trimming stripped 3 bases from V and 6 bases from J, with 17 bases between. Germline values: CDR1 KGHSH, CDR2 LQKENI. CDR3 sequence: CASSPSFAPGAGELFF. The CDR3, as DNA: TGTGCCAGCTCACCCTCTTTTGCCCCCGGGGCCGGGGAGCTGTTTTTT.

This sequence joins TRBV9 and TRBJ2-3; the match to TRBD1 covers 7 bases. Per germline, CDR1 SGDLS and CDR2 YYNGEE. The V and J ends lost 4 bases and 1 base, in that order; junction bases with no gene match: 6. CDR3 length equals 15 residues. DNA of the CDR3: TGTGCCAGCAGCTCCCGACAGGGTGGCACAGATACGCAGTATTTT. Protein product: CASSSRQGGTDTQYF. Supplemented by reference TRBV9 and TRBJ2-3, the full variable domain reads DSGVTQTPKHLITATGQRVTLRCSPRSGDLSVYWYQQSLDQGLQFLIQYYNGEERAKGNILERFSAQQFPDLHSELNLSSLELGDSALYFCASSSRQGGTDTQYFGPGTRLTVL.

The chain couples TRBV28 to TRBJ2-6; D call uncertain. CDR1 is MDHEN, CDR2 SYDVKM, per germline. Between the trimmed V and J ends, which lost 5 bases and 4 bases, there was a span of 15 bases. This CDR3 region has 16 residues. The CDR3 region is CASSLPDSLGANVLTF. In DNA, the CDR3 is TGTGCCAGCAGTCTACCTGACTCGTTGGGGGCCAACGTCCTGACTTTC.

The chain has TRBV7-9 and TRBJ1-5; tentatively, D is TRBD1 (5 bases). The CDR3 consists of 12 residues. Trimming took 11 bases from V and 4 from J, leaving 12 bases between them. Per germline, CDR1 SEHNR and CDR2 FQNEAQ (reference sequence). The CDR3 DNA is TGTGCCTCCGCGGGGGGGAATCAGCCCCAGCATTTT. This sequence encodes CASAGGNQPQHF. The whole variable domain, filled in from reference TRBV7-9 and TRBJ1-5, reads DTGVSQNPRHKITKRGQNVTFRCDPISEHNRLYWYRQTLGQGPEFLTYFQNEAQLEKSRLLSDRFSAERPKGSFSTLEIQRTEQGDSAMYLCASAGGNQPQHFGDGTRLSIL.

The chain combines TRBV7-6 with TRBJ2-3; 8 bases are a match to TRBD2. Germline CDR1 SGHVS, CDR2 FNYEAQ. Unmatched junction bases numbered 10, after V lost 5 bases and J lost 6 bases. CDR3 length: 15 residues. The CDR3 region is CASSPGPGGRDTQYF. Here the CDR3 DNA reads TGTGCCAGCAGCCCCGGGCCTGGCGGGAGGGATACGCAGTATTTT.

The chain has TRBV6-2 or TRBV6-3 and TRBJ2-3; 8 nucleotides line up with TRBD2. The germline gives CDR1 MNHEY, CDR2 SVGEGT. Trimming cost V 3 bases and J 2 bases; bases outside gene matches: 4. The CDR3 runs 15 residues. The CDR3 DNA reads TGTGCCAGCAGTTATGGGCGGGAGGACACAGATACGCAGTATTTT. It is translated as CASSYGREDTDTQYF.

V usage is TRBV28 and J usage is TRBJ2-1, with 9 bases matching TRBD2. The CDR3 spans 15 residues. Trimming at V came to 7 bases and at J to 3 bases, leaving 7 bases not matched to a gene. Per the germline V gene, CDR1 is MDHEN and CDR2 is SYDVKM. DNA of the CDR3: TGTGCCAGCACCCTTAGCGGGGGACACTACAATGAGCAGTTCTTC. Protein: CASTLSGGHYNEQFF.

V and J are TRBV6-5 and TRBJ2-7, with D unclear. V dropped 0 bases and J dropped 0 bases, with 9 bases sitting between them. Per the germline V gene, CDR1 is MNHEY and CDR2 is SVGAGI. The CDR3 consists of 15 residues. CDR3 in DNA: TGTGCCAGCAGTTACTCCCCCGCCAGCTCCTACGAGCAGTACTTC. This encodes CASSYSPASSYEQYF.

The chain employs TRBV4-1 and TRBJ2-1; TRBD2 matches at 8 bases. CDR3 length: 15 amino acids. Per the germline V gene, CDR1 is MGHRA and CDR2 is YSYEKL. V shed 2 bases and J 6 bases; nucleotides not matched to a gene: 6. Written as DNA, the CDR3 is TGCGCCAGCAGCCAATGGGGACTAGTAATCAATGAGCAGTTCTTC. As protein: CASSQWGLVINEQFF.